These 14 T cell receptor beta chains originate from one sample sequenced in a study of blood T cell repertoires in COVID-19 (TCRdb year 2020). The library was produced with the immunoSEQ multiplex PCR assay. TCRdb mirrors the immuneACCESS table, restricted to in-frame sequences. Some clones are absent from its copies; in checked studies, under half trace to an unresolved V gene, and the reason for the others is unknown. The table for this sample lists approximately 270,000 clones; roughly 89% of them were counted only once. Around 0.84% of the sample is in the top ten clones. The sequencing sample was made of peripheral blood. The receptor source for this set is a young man with acute or convalescent COVID-19.

The chain recombines TRBV19 with TRBJ1-2; no definite D call. Per the germline V gene, CDR1 is LNHDA and CDR2 is SQIVND (reference sequence). The CDR3 contains 17 residues. V lost 4 bases, J lost 2 bases, and 20 bases lay in between. This CDR3 is CASSKQLLPGGNYGYTF. The CDR3 bases are TGTGCCAGTAGTAAACAATTACTACCCGGCGGAAACTATGGCTACACCTTC.

The chain joins TRBV5-1 to TRBJ2-5; possibly TRBD1 for D (6 bases). In germline, CDR1 is SGHRS, CDR2 YFSETQ. The CDR3 length is 13 residues. Trimming removed 4 bases at V and 3 bases at J, with 10 bases between. The CDR3 is CASSRDKEETQYF. The CDR3 DNA sequence: TGCGCCAGCAGCAGGGACAAGGAAGAGACCCAGTACTTC. Full variable domain (missing parts from reference TRBV5-1 and TRBJ2-5): KAGVTQTPRYLIKTRGQQVTLSCSPISGHRSVSWYQQTPGQGLQFLFEYFSETQRNKGNFPGRFSGRQFSNSRSEMNVSTLELGDSALYLCASSRDKEETQYFGPGTRLLVL.

This chain connects TRBV11-3 to TRBJ2-1; D is perhaps TRBD2 (5 bases). The CDR3 consists of 14 residues. V was shortened by 5 bases and J by 0 bases, with 8 bases between the two germline ends. CDR1 is SGHNT and CDR2 is YENEEA in the germline V gene. The CDR3 reads CASSPGSSYNEQFF. As DNA, the CDR3 is TGTGCCAGCAGCCCGGGGTCCTCCTACAATGAGCAGTTCTTC.

The chain is built from TRBV10-3 and TRBJ2-3; perhaps TRBD2 as D (6 bases). V lost 10 bases to trimming and J lost 1 base, with 21 bases between them. The CDR3 runs 16 residues. Germline CDR1 is ENHRY and CDR2 is SYGVKD. CDR3 protein: CATGTGSHGGTDTQYF. CDR3 coding DNA: TGTGCCACCGGGACTGGTTCGCATGGTGGCACAGATACGCAGTATTTT.

As DNA, the CDR3 is TGTGCCAGCAGCGTAACAGGGGAAAACCAAGAGACCCAGTACTTC. It encodes CASSVTGENQETQYF. The chain employs TRBV9 and TRBJ2-5, with 7 bases aligning to TRBD1. Germline values: CDR1 SGDLS, CDR2 YYNGEE. The CDR3 covers 15 residues. J lost 0 bases, V lost 1 base, and 3 bases had no gene match. The whole variable domain, filled in from reference TRBV9 and TRBJ2-5, reads DSGVTQTPKHLITATGQRVTLRCSPRSGDLSVYWYQQSLDQGLQFLIQYYNGEERAKGNILERFSAQQFPDLHSELNLSSLELGDSALYFCASSVTGENQETQYFGPGTRLLVL.

This rearrangement joins TRBV7-9 to TRBJ2-3, with D uncertain. Germline V CDR1 and CDR2: SEHNR, FQNEAQ (reference sequence). The germline V and J ends were trimmed by 7 bases and 2 bases, with 19 bases remaining between them. The CDR3 is 16 amino acids. The CDR3 spells CASKSRGLRLTDTQYF. The CDR3 region has the DNA TGTGCCAGCAAGTCGCGAGGCTTAAGACTCACAGATACGCAGTATTTT. Together with reference TRBV7-9 and TRBJ2-3, the CDR3 gives the full variable domain: DTGVSQNPRHKITKRGQNVTFRCDPISEHNRLYWYRQTLGQGPEFLTYFQNEAQLEKSRLLSDRFSAERPKGSFSTLEIQRTEQGDSAMYLCASKSRGLRLTDTQYFGPGTRLTVL.

The CDR3 DNA follows: TGTGCCTGGGAACCAGGTTCTTCCTATGGCTACACCTTC. It codes for CAWEPGSSYGYTF. This chain links TRBV30 with TRBJ1-2; D not certain. Germline CDR1 GTSNPN, CDR2 SVGIG (reference sequence). V lost 5 bases to trimming and J lost 4 bases, with 14 bases between them. CDR3 length equals 13 residues.

This rearrangement joins TRBV6-1 to TRBJ2-7, with TRBD2 matching 8 bases. V dropped 8 bases and J dropped 7; count of bases not matched to a gene: 16. Germline V gives CDR1 MNHNS, CDR2 SASEGT. The CDR3 length is 15 residues. In DNA form, the CDR3 reads TGTGCCAGCCGACGGGTAGCGGGACCCCCCGGGGAGCAGTACTTC. It encodes CASRRVAGPPGEQYF.

V is TRBV19 and J is TRBJ1-1; D gene ambiguous. The V gene lost 3 bases and the J gene lost 8 bases, with 10 bases spanning the gap. Germline V CDR1 and CDR2: LNHDA, SQIVND (reference sequence). CDR3 length: 12 residues. Here the CDR3 DNA reads TGTGCCAGTAGTATTCGTCCAGGAGAAGCTTTCTTT. This encodes CASSIRPGEAFF.

The CDR3 loop is CASSPSKILQGAGELFF. DNA of the CDR3: TGTGCCAGCAGCCCGTCAAAGATATTACAGGGTGCCGGGGAGCTGTTTTTT. The chain combines TRBV9 with TRBJ2-2; possibly TRBD1 for D (6 bases). CDR1 and CDR2 (germline): SGDLS, YYNGEE. Trimming took 4 bases from V and 6 from J, leaving 22 bases between them. The CDR3 sequence is 17 residues long.

The chain recombines TRBV20-1 with TRBJ1-1, with 7 bases aligning to TRBD1. Germline V gene sequence: CDR1 DFQATT, CDR2 SNEGSKA (reference sequence). After removal of 3 bases from V and 7 bases from J, the junction contained 11 bases not matched to a gene. This CDR3 comprises 14 residues. CDR3 bases: TGCAGTGCTAGTTCCACAGGGGATGATGTTGAAGCTTTCTTT. The encoded protein is CSASSTGDDVEAFF.

This chain joins TRBV9 and TRBJ2-1, with D unresolved. Germline loops: CDR1 SGDLS, CDR2 YYNGEE. V was cut by 0 bases and J by 6 bases, with 16 bases left in between. The CDR3 contains 16 residues. This chain's CDR3 is CASSVAASSAINEQFF. In nucleotides, the CDR3 is TGTGCCAGCAGCGTAGCGGCATCTTCAGCGATCAATGAGCAGTTCTTC. The full variable domain, completed using reference TRBV9 and TRBJ2-1, is DSGVTQTPKHLITATGQRVTLRCSPRSGDLSVYWYQQSLDQGLQFLIQYYNGEERAKGNILERFSAQQFPDLHSELNLSSLELGDSALYFCASSVAASSAINEQFFGPGTRLTVL.

V is TRBV15 and J is TRBJ2-1, with TRBD1 matching 9 bases. The CDR3 runs 16 residues. Germline assignment: CDR1 LNHNV and CDR2 YYDKDF (reference sequence). V shed 8 bases and J 3 bases; nucleotides not matched to a gene: 11. The CDR3 protein is CATERLGQGRYNEQFF. As DNA, the CDR3 is TGTGCCACCGAGCGCTTGGGACAGGGCCGCTACAATGAGCAGTTCTTC.

The chain links TRBV6-1 to TRBJ1-2; the D gene is possibly TRBD1 (6 bases). V lost 0 bases and J 8 bases, leaving 13 bases between the germline ends. The CDR3 is 14 residues long. Germline V gene lookup returns CDR1 MNHNS and CDR2 SASEGT. The chain's CDR3 is CASSEAGAGDGYTF. In DNA form, the CDR3 reads TGTGCCAGCAGTGAAGCAGGGGCAGGGGACGGCTACACCTTC.